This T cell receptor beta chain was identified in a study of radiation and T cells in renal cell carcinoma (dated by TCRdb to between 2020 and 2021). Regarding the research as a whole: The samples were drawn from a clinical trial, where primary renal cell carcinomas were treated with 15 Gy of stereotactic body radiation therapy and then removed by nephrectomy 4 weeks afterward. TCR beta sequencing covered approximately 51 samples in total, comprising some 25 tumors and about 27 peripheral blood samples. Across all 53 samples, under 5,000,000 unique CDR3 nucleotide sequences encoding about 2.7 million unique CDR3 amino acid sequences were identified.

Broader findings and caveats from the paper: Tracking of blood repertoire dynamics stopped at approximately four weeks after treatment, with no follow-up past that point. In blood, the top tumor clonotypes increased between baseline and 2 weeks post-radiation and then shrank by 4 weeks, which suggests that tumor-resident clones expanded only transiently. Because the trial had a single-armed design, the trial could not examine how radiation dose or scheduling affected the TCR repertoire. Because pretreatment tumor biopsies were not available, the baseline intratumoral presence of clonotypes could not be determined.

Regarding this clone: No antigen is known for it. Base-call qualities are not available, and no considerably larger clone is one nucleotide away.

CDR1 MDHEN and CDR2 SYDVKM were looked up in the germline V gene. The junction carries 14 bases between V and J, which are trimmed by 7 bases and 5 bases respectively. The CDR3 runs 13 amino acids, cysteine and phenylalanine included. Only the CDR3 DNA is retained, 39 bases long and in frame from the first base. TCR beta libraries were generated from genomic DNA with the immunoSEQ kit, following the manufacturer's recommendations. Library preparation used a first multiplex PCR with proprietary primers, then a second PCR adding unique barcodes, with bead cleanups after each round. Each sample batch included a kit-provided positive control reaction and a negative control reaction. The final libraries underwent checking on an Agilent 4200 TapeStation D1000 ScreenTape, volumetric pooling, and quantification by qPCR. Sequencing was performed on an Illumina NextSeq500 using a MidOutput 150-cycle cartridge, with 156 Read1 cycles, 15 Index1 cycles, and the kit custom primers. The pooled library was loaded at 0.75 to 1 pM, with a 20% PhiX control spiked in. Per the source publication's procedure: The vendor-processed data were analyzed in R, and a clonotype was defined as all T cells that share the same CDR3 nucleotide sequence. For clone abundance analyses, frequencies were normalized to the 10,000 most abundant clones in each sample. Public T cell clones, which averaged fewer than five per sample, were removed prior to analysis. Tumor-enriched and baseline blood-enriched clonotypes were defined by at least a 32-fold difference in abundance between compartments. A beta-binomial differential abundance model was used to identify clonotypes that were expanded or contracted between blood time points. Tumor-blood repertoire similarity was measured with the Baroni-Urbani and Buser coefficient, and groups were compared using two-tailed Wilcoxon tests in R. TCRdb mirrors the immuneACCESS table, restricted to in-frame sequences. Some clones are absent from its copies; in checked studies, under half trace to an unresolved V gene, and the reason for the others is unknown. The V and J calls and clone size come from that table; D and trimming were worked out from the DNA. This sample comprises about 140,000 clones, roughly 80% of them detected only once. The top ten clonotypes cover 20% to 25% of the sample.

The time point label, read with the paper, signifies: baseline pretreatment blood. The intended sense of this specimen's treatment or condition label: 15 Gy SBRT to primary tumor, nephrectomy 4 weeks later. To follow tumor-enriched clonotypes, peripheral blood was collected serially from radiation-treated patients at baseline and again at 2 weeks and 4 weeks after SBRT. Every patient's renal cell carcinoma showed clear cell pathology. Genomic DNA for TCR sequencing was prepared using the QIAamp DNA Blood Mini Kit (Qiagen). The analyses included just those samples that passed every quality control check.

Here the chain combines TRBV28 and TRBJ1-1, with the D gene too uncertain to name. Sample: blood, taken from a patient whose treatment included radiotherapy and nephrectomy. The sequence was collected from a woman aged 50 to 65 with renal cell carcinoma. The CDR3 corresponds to CASTGSPWTEAFF. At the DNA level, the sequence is TGTGCCAGCACCGGGAGCCCATGGACTGAAGCTTTCTTT.